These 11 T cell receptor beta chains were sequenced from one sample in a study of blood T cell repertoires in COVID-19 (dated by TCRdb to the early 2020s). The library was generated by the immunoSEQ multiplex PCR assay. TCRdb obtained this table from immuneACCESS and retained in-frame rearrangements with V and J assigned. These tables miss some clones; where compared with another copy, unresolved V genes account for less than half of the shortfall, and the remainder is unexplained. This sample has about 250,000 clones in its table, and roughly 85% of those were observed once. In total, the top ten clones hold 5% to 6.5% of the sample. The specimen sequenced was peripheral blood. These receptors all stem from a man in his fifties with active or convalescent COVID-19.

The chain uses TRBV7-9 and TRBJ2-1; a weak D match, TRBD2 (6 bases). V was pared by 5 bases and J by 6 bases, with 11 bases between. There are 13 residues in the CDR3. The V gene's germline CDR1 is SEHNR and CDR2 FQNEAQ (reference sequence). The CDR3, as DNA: TGTGCCAGCAGCCTCCGGGAGTCCAATGAGCAGTTCTTC. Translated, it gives CASSLRESNEQFF. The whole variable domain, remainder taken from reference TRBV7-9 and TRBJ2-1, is DTGVSQNPRHKITKRGQNVTFRCDPISEHNRLYWYRQTLGQGPEFLTYFQNEAQLEKSRLLSDRFSAERPKGSFSTLEIQRTEQGDSAMYLCASSLRESNEQFFGPGTRLTVL.

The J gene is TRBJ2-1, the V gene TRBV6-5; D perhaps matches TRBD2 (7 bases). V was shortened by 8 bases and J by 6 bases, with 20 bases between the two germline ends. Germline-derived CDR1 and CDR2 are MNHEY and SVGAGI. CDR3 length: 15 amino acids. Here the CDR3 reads CASRTALALSNEQFF. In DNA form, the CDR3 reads TGTGCCAGCCGGACAGCACTAGCGTTGTCCAATGAGCAGTTCTTC.

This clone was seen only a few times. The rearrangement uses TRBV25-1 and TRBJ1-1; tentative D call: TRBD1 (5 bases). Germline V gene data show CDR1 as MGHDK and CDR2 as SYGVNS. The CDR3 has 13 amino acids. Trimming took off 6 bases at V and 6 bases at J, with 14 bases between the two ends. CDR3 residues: CASRRQGGPEAFF. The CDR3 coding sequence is TGTGCCAGCAGGAGGCAGGGTGGACCTGAAGCTTTCTTT. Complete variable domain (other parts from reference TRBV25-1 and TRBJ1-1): EADIYQTPRYLVIGTGKKITLECSQTMGHDKMYWYQQDPGMELHLIHYSYGVNSTEKGDLSSESTVSRIRTEHFPLTLESARPSHTSQYLCASRRQGGPEAFFGQGTRLTVV.

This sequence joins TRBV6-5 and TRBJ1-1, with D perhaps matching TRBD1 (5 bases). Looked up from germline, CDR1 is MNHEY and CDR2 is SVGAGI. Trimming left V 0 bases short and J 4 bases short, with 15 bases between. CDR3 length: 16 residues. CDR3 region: CASSYSWAGGGTEAFF. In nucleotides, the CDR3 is TGTGCCAGCAGTTACTCGTGGGCAGGCGGGGGCACTGAAGCTTTCTTT.

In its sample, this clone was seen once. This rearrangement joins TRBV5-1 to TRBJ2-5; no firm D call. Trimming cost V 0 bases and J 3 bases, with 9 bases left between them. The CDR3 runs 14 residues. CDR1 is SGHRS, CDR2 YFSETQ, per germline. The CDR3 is CASSLGPTEETQYF. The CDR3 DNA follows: TGCGCCAGCAGCTTGGGCCCTACAGAAGAGACCCAGTACTTC. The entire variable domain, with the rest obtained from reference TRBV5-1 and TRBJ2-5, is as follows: KAGVTQTPRYLIKTRGQQVTLSCSPISGHRSVSWYQQTPGQGLQFLFEYFSETQRNKGNFPGRFSGRQFSNSRSEMNVSTLELGDSALYLCASSLGPTEETQYFGPGTRLLVL.

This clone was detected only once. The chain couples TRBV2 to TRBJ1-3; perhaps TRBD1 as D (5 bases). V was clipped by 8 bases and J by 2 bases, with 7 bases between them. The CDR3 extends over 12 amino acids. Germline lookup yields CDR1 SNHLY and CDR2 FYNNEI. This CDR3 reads CASGAAGNTIYF. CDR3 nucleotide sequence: TGTGCCAGCGGGGCAGCTGGAAACACCATATATTTT.

CDR3 nucleotides: TGTGCCAGCAGTCCTCAAGCCGGGACTAGGAGCTACGAGCAGTACTTC. This codes for CASSPQAGTRSYEQYF. V gene TRBV6-6 combines with J gene TRBJ2-7; 8 bases line up with TRBD2. V lost 5 bases to trimming and J lost 3 bases; unmatched junction nucleotides: 12. The CDR3 has 16 amino acids. Germline V gene lookup returns CDR1 MNHNY and CDR2 SVGAGI (reference sequence).

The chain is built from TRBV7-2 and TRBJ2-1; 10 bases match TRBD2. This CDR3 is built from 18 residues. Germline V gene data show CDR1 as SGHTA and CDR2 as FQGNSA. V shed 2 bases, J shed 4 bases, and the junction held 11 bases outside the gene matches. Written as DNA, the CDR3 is TGTGCCAGCAGCTTAACCCAGCTACTAGCGGGAAGATACAATGAGCAGTTCTTC. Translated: CASSLTQLLAGRYNEQFF. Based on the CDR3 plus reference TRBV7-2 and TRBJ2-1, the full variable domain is GAGVSQSPSNKVTEKGKDVELRCDPISGHTALYWYRQSLGQGLEFLIYFQGNSAPDKSGLPSDRFSAERTGGSVSTLTIQRTQQEDSAVYLCASSLTQLLAGRYNEQFFGPGTRLTVL.

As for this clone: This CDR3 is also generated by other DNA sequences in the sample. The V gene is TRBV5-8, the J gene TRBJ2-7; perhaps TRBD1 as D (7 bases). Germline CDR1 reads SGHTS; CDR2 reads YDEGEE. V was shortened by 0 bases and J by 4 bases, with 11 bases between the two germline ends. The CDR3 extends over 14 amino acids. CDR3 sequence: CASSLGQGLYEQYF. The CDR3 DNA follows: TGTGCCAGCAGCTTGGGACAGGGACTTTACGAGCAGTACTTC.

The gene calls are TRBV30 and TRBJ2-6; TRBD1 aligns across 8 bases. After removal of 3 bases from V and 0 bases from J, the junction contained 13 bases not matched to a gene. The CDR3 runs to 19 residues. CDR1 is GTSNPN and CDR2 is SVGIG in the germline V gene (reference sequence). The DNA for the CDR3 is TGTGCCTGGAGGCCAGTACAGGGACAGGCGATCTCTGGGGCCAACGTCCTGACTTTC. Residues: CAWRPVQGQAISGANVLTF.

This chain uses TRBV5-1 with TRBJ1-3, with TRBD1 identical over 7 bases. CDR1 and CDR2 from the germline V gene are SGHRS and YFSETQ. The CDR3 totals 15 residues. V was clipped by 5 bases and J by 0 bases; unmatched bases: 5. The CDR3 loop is CASSPGTASGNTIYF. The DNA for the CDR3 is TGCGCCAGCAGTCCCGGGACAGCCTCTGGAAACACCATATATTTT.